These 18 T cell receptor beta chains were sequenced from one sample in a study of blood T cells in healthy people across ages. With a J-beta primer mix and a sample-barcoded 5' primer, a second PCR ran about 6 to 11 cycles. TCRdb processed the 5' RACE reads anew with MiXCR; each CDR3 protein has one entry. The sample yields hundreds of thousands of distinct CDR3 sequences, under 30% seen once. Sequencing used blood. Receptor source: an elderly woman in good health.

This clonotype was picked up many times. A read error may produce the germline difference seen at one junction end. The V and J genes are TRBV4-3 and TRBJ2-6; 7 bases line up with TRBD2. Germline-derived CDR1 and CDR2 are LGHNA and YSLEER. The CDR3 contains 13 residues. Here the CDR3 reads CASSPTGGNVLTF. CDR3 nucleotide sequence: TGCGCCAGCAGTCCTACGGGGGGCAACGTCCTGACTTTC.

The sample holds a few counts of this clonotype. The rearrangement joins TRBV5-1 to TRBJ1-1; TRBD1 is a possible D gene (6 bases). Germline V CDR1 and CDR2: SGHRS, YFSETQ. The ends were cut back, 1 base at V and 11 bases at J, with 15 bases in the middle. CDR3 length: 13 residues. The DNA of the CDR3 is TGCGCCAGCAGCTTGCGGGGCCCAGGGGACGCTTTCTTT. Protein: CASSLRGPGDAFF.

This clonotype occurred many times. This chain uses TRBV5-6 with TRBJ2-5, with D possibly being TRBD2 (7 bases). The V end was cut by 0 bases, the J end by 5 bases, with 17 bases between. The CDR3 spans 16 residues. Germline V CDR1 and CDR2: SGHDT, YYEEEE. The CDR3 sequence: CASSLVGLGGGETQYF. As DNA, the CDR3 is TGTGCCAGCAGCTTGGTCGGACTAGGGGGGGGGGAGACCCAGTACTTC. The full variable domain, in which reference TRBV5-6 and TRBJ2-5 provide the parts outside the CDR3, is DAGVTQSPTHLIKTRGQQVTLRCSPKSGHDTVSWYQQALGQGPQFIFQYYEEEERQRGNFPDRFSGHQFPNYSSELNVNALLLGDSALYLCASSLVGLGGGETQYFGPGTRLLVL.

J is TRBJ1-5 and V is TRBV24-1; D uncertain. The CDR3 runs to 13 residues. V lost 4 bases, J lost 3 bases, and 6 bases lay in between. CDR1 and CDR2 from the germline V gene are KGHDR and SFDVKD. Written as DNA, the CDR3 is TGTGCCACCAGTGACCGCTCCAATCAGCCCCAGCATTTT. The encoded protein is CATSDRSNQPQHF.

This clonotype was counted at least ten times. This chain joins TRBV5-1 and TRBJ2-5; no firm D call. Germline V CDR1 and CDR2: SGHRS, YFSETQ. The CDR3 is 13 residues long. Trimming pared 4 bases from V and 3 bases from J, leaving 10 bases between. CDR3 protein: CASSALRKETQYF. CDR3 sequence (DNA): TGCGCCAGCAGCGCCCTCAGGAAAGAGACCCAGTACTTC.

The chain employs TRBV18 and TRBJ2-2; 7 bases fit TRBD2. This CDR3 has 13 amino acids. V lost 6 bases to trimming and J lost 7 bases; unmatched junction nucleotides: 5. The germline V gene encodes CDR1 KGHSH and CDR2 LQKENI. The CDR3: CASSQRDHGELFF. In DNA form, the CDR3 reads TGTGCCAGCTCCCAGCGGGACCACGGGGAGCTGTTTTTT. Variable domain in full (rest from reference TRBV18 and TRBJ2-2): NAGVMQNPRHLVRRRGQEARLRCSPMKGHSHVYWYRQLPEEGLKFMVYLQKENIIDESGMPKERFSAEFPKEGPSILRIQQVVRGDSAAYFCASSQRDHGELFFGEGSRLTVL.

This chain connects TRBV11-2 to TRBJ2-3; 8 bases agree with TRBD2. V was clipped by 4 bases and J by 1 base; unmatched bases: 7. Germline CDR1 SGHAT, CDR2 FQNNGV. CDR3 length: 16 residues. CDR3 region: CASSWGRAGGTDTQYF. CDR3 coding DNA: TGTGCCAGCAGCTGGGGACGAGCGGGGGGCACAGATACGCAGTATTTT.

This clonotype was seen only a few times. The V and J genes are TRBV25-1 and TRBJ1-6, with 7 bases identical to TRBD1. Per the germline V gene, CDR1 is MGHDK and CDR2 is SYGVNS. The trim removed 0 bases at V and 10 bases at J, leaving 6 bases unmatched. The CDR3 extends over 15 amino acids. CDR3 coding DNA: TGTGCCAGCAGTGAATATACAGGGGCGCAATCACCCCTCCACTTT. As protein: CASSEYTGAQSPLHF.

This clonotype was detected a few times. This may come from a read error, since a much larger clone is one base off. The gene calls are TRBV28 and TRBJ2-3, with TRBD1 matching 8 bases. Germline lookup yields CDR1 MDHEN and CDR2 SYDVKM. This CDR3 contains 16 residues. CDR3 amino acids: CVSTQPGPGGADTQYF. DNA of the CDR3: TGTGTCAGCACCCAACCAGGCCCAGGGGGCGCAGATACGCAGTATTTT.

This clonotype was found many times. The J gene is TRBJ2-7, the V gene TRBV5-1; D possibly uses TRBD1 or TRBD2 (5 bases each). V lost 4 bases and J 2 bases, leaving 10 bases between the germline ends. CDR1 is SGHRS, CDR2 YFSETQ, per germline. This CDR3 region has 13 residues. The CDR3 DNA sequence: TGCGCCAGCAGCCGGGACGCTACCTACGAGCAGTACTTC. Its protein product is CASSRDATYEQYF. Full variable domain (missing parts from reference TRBV5-1 and TRBJ2-7): KAGVTQTPRYLIKTRGQQVTLSCSPISGHRSVSWYQQTPGQGLQFLFEYFSETQRNKGNFPGRFSGRQFSNSRSEMNVSTLELGDSALYLCASSRDATYEQYFGPGTRLTVT.

This clonotype has ten or more counts. V usage is TRBV6-1 and J usage is TRBJ2-7, with D possibly TRBD1 on 5 matching bases. The germline CDR1 and CDR2 sequences are MNHNS and SASEGT. Trimming left V 6 bases short and J 3 bases short, with 9 bases between. The CDR3 runs 12 residues. The CDR3 DNA reads TGTGCCAGCAGGGACAAGGTCTACGAGCAGTACTTC. Its translation is CASRDKVYEQYF.

This clonotype has more than one count but fewer than ten. V gene TRBV4-2 combines with J gene TRBJ2-1; 9 bases agree with TRBD2. Germline CDR1 is LGHNA and CDR2 is YNFKEQ. This CDR3 is built from 16 residues. V lost 4 bases, J lost 4 bases, and 8 bases stayed unmatched. CDR3 region: CASSPFASGEYNEQFF. The CDR3 DNA follows: TGTGCCAGCAGCCCCTTTGCTAGCGGGGAGTACAATGAGCAGTTCTTC.

There are many counts of this clonotype. The chain uses TRBV20-1 and TRBJ2-7; a possible D gene is TRBD1 (6 bases). This CDR3 comprises 15 residues. V was shortened by 0 bases and J by 0 bases, with 12 bases between the two germline ends. The germline gives CDR1 DFQATT, CDR2 SNEGSKA (reference sequence). This CDR3 reads CSARDGTQTSYEQYF. DNA of the CDR3: TGCAGTGCTAGAGATGGGACACAGACCTCCTACGAGCAGTACTTC.

About this clonotype itself: Being one base from a much bigger clone, this may be a read error. V and J are TRBV5-1 and TRBJ1-1; TRBD1 is a possible D gene (5 bases). Germline values: CDR1 SGHRS, CDR2 YFSETQ. CDR3 length equals 13 residues. Deletions cut 1 base from V and 5 bases from J, with 9 bases between. The CDR3, as DNA: TGCGCCAGCAGCTTGTACAGGAAGACTGAAGCTTTCTTT. It translates to CASSLYRKTEAFF.

This clonotype was detected a few times. The V gene is TRBV6-1, the J gene TRBJ1-5, with TRBD1 identical over 9 bases. The V and J ends lost 4 bases and 1 base, in that order; junction bases with no gene match: 5. This CDR3 contains 16 residues. Per the germline V gene, CDR1 is MNHNS and CDR2 is SASEGT. CDR3: CASSGGTGRSNQPQHF. CDR3 sequence (DNA): TGTGCCAGCAGTGGAGGGACAGGGAGGAGCAATCAGCCCCAGCATTTT.

This clonotype has a handful of counts. A much bigger clone sits one base away, suggesting this may be a read error. This chain connects TRBV7-2 to TRBJ2-2, with D possibly TRBD2 on 6 matching bases. Germline V gives CDR1 SGHTA, CDR2 FQGNSA. The length of the CDR3 is 15 residues. CDR3 loop: CASSLTLGGTGERFF. The CDR3 DNA is TGTGCCAGCAGCTTGACCCTTGGAGGGACCGGGGAGCGGTTTTTT. Filled out from reference TRBV7-2 and TRBJ2-2, the complete variable domain reads GAGVSQSPSNKVTEKGKDVELRCDPISGHTALYWYRQSLGQGLEFLIYFQGNSAPDKSGLPSDRFSAERTGGSVSTLTIQRTQQEDSAVYLCASSLTLGGTGERFFGEGSRLTVL.

This clonotype was recorded a few times. A clone one base away is much larger, so this may be a read error. This rearrangement joins TRBV7-6 to TRBJ2-5, with 8 positions matching TRBD1. V trimming: 4 bases; J trimming: 3 bases; junction bases outside the gene matches: 10. CDR1 SGHVS and CDR2 FNYEAQ come from the germline V gene. This CDR3 has 16 residues. The DNA for the CDR3 is TGTGCCAGCAGCTCCGGACAGGGCTTTTACGAAGAGACCCAGTACTTC. Translation: CASSSGQGFYEETQYF. Variable domain in full (rest from reference TRBV7-6 and TRBJ2-5): GAGVSQSPRYKVTKRGQDVALRCDPISGHVSLYWYRQALGQGPEFLTYFNYEAQQDKSGLPNDRFSAERPEGSISTLTIQRTEQRDSAMYRCASSSGQGFYEETQYFGPGTRLLVL.

The sample holds a few counts of this clonotype. The V gene is TRBV7-8, the J gene TRBJ1-1; no clear D gene. V lost 1 base and J 0 bases, leaving 6 bases between the germline ends. The CDR3 consists of 14 residues. CDR1 and CDR2 (germline): SGHVS, FQNEAQ. CDR3 amino acids: CASSLVRMNTEAFF. The CDR3 DNA reads as TGTGCCAGCAGCTTAGTACGAATGAACACTGAAGCTTTCTTT. The complete variable domain, with remaining parts taken from reference TRBV7-8 and TRBJ1-1, reads GAGVSQSPRYKVAKRGQDVALRCDPISGHVSLFWYQQALGQGPEFLTYFQNEAQLDKSGLPSDRFFAERPEGSVSTLKIQRTQQEDSAVYLCASSLVRMNTEAFFGQGTRLTVV.